The source of this T cell receptor beta chain is a study of shared clonotypes between healthy human individuals. Assay: immunoSEQ multiplex PCR; the TCRdb copy retains only in-frame clones and omits some. The sample has millions of clones; more than 80% are singletons. The receptor's source is a man aged 18 to 35 in good health. Sequenced material: naive CD4+ T cells sorted from blood. Subset specified: CD45RA+ positively selected.

CDR3 DNA sequence: TGTGCCAGCAGGATTGACCGACCCGGGGCCCCTACCGATACGCAGTATTTT. The encoded protein is CASRIDRPGAPTDTQYF. V usage is TRBV25-1 and J usage is TRBJ2-3; D is possibly TRBD1 or TRBD2 (5 bases each). V dropped 6 bases and J dropped 6 bases, with 25 bases sitting between them. Germline-derived CDR1 and CDR2 are MGHDK and SYGVNS. The CDR3 runs 17 residues.